This T cell receptor (beta chain) was profiled in a study of blood T cell repertoires in COVID-19. The wider study: Acute-phase and convalescent COVID-19 samples originated in the United States, Italy and Spain.

This table comes from immunoSEQ multiplex PCR, and its TCRdb copy is limited to in-frame clones, with some not included. The sample consists of 95,000 to 150,000 clones, over 80% of them appearing once. Specimen: peripheral blood. The clonotype was recovered from a woman in her 70s with acute or convalescent COVID-19.

CDR3 in amino acids: CASSLAGGIYNEQFF. CDR3 bases: TGTGCCAGCAGCCTAGCGGGGGGAATCTACAATGAGCAGTTCTTC. The chain couples TRBV3-1 (or the pseudogene TRBV3-2) to TRBJ2-1, with 10 bases that match TRBD2. V lost 4 bases and J lost 3; bases outside the gene matches: 3. The CDR3 length is 15 residues. The germline V gene has CDR1 LGHDT and CDR2 YNNKEL (reference sequence).